This is a list of T cell receptor beta chains from one sample in a study of T-cell reconstitution after alpha-beta-depleted transplantation in children. TCRdb fed the PCR reads into MiXCR, producing one record per CDR3 protein. Of a few hundred thousand distinct CDR3 sequences detected, 27% appear once; the ten largest clones hold just over 35%. The sequenced sample was PBMCs, obtained before TCRalphabeta/CD19-depleted stem cell transplant. The receptors derive from a boy in the first two years of life with Wiskott-Aldrich syndrome, due to receive a stem cell transplant. Each CDR3 is given with its conserved first and last residue.

V gene	J gene	CDR3 protein
TRBV6-2/TRBV6-3	TRBJ2-1	CASSYSDYSNEQFF
TRBV12-3/TRBV12-4	TRBJ1-1	CASSHRFRGIMNTEAFF
TRBV20-1	TRBJ2-3	CSAPNSDLSTDTQYF
TRBV5-5	TRBJ1-4	CASSLLFSGGGELFF
TRBV28	TRBJ2-3	CASRNEGIYTDTQYF
TRBV20-1	TRBJ2-3	CSASWGLAGITDTQYF
TRBV12-3/TRBV12-4	TRBJ1-2	CASSSGGSPYGYTF
TRBV20-1	TRBJ2-3	CSASNLRGRTDTQYF
TRBV5-1	TRBJ2-2	CASSFTGRTGELFF
TRBV18	TRBJ2-1	CASSPLLAAHNEQFF
TRBV6-1	TRBJ2-1	CASSPRTVLSFYNEQFF
TRBV29-1	TRBJ1-1	CSGTGLNNGYTEAFF
TRBV14	TRBJ2-1	CASSQEVAYRNEQFF
TRBV5-1	TRBJ1-1	CASSPGPGRPEAFF
TRBV30	TRBJ1-5	CAWSTGTGVNQPQHF
TRBV14	TRBJ2-1	CASSQELAGEHYNEQFF
TRBV15	TRBJ2-7	CATSRVGGAYEQYF
TRBV3-1	TRBJ2-4	CASSQDPGTNIQYF
TRBV15	TRBJ1-6	CATSRVGAGRGSPLHF
TRBV7-3	TRBJ2-2	CASSMASGGNTGELFF
TRBV29-1	TRBJ2-7	CSVEKGVGQYF